The 4 T cell receptor beta chains listed next were all sequenced from one sample in a study of blood T cells in healthy people across ages (dated by TCRdb to the mid-2010s). Libraries were constructed by 5' RACE. The sequencer listed for this sample is Illumina HiSeq 2500. A second roughly 6 to 12 cycle PCR used a sample-barcoded 5' primer and a J-beta primer mix. TCRdb handled the public reads itself, with Q25 trimming in fastp and clone calling in MiXCR, and kept productive beta chains. Entries that share a CDR3 protein sequence are merged under the most common genes and DNA. Within this sample are about 1.7 million distinct CDR3 sequences, with 28% of them counted one time only. The ten largest clonotypes hold roughly 8.2% of the sample. The sample taken for sequencing was blood. The receptors stem from a woman aged 30 to 39 in good health.

The chain joins TRBV6-2 or TRBV6-3 to TRBJ1-1, with 8 nucleotides matching TRBD1. Per germline, CDR1 MNHEY and CDR2 SVGEGT. Trimming cost V 4 bases and J 10 bases; bases outside gene matches: 2. This CDR3 region has 11 residues. The CDR3 reads CASSSQGAAFF. CDR3 DNA: TGTGCCAGCAGTTCCCAGGGGGCAGCTTTCTTT.

The rearrangement joins TRBV5-1 to TRBJ2-3; perhaps TRBD2 as D (6 bases). In germline, CDR1 is SGHRS, CDR2 YFSETQ. Deletions cut 0 bases from V and 5 bases from J, with 13 bases between. CDR3 length: 15 residues. The CDR3 nucleotides are TGCGCCAGCAGCTTGGGGGACTGGCACTTAGATACGCAGTATTTT. This translates into CASSLGDWHLDTQYF. Full variable domain (outside the CDR3, taken from reference TRBV5-1 and TRBJ2-3): KAGVTQTPRYLIKTRGQQVTLSCSPISGHRSVSWYQQTPGQGLQFLFEYFSETQRNKGNFPGRFSGRQFSNSRSEMNVSTLELGDSALYLCASSLGDWHLDTQYFGPGTRLTVL.

This clonotype was seen more than once but under ten times. This chain connects TRBV4-1 to TRBJ1-3; unclear D gene. Germline values: CDR1 MGHRA, CDR2 YSYEKL. The length of the CDR3 is 13 residues. V shed 1 base and J shed 4 bases, with 5 bases lying between them. CDR3 protein: CASSQVGGNTIYF. CDR3 nucleotide sequence: TGCGCCAGCAGCCAAGTAGGAGGAAACACCATATATTTT.

The gene calls are TRBV6-6 and TRBJ2-2; D remains unclear. Germline V CDR1 and CDR2: MNHNY, SVGAGI (reference sequence). This CDR3 region has 17 residues. The germline V and J ends were trimmed by 4 bases and 0 bases, with 15 bases remaining between them. The CDR3 region has the DNA TGTGCCAGCAGTTCCTCCCTCCAGATCTCGAACACCGGGGAGCTGTTTTTT. This translates into CASSSSLQISNTGELFF.